The text below deals with one TCR beta chain. Its cognate antigen is unknown. These data originate in a study of cytomegalovirus exposure and HLA in healthy donors. In the PCR, 60 Vbeta and 13 Jbeta primers were used. Only in-frame clones appear in the TCRdb table, and some are missing; sequencing was by immunoSEQ multiplex PCR. The profile covers 60,000 to 90,000 clones, with 75% to 85% appearing a single time and about 19% taken by the ten largest. V lost 4 bases and J lost 0, with 16 bases in between. CDR1 is SGHAT, CDR2 FQNNGV, per germline. The CDR3 runs to 17 residues. Findings and limits, study-wide: A previous analysis found most TCR beta V segments productive roughly 87% or roughly 30% of the time. Later analysis indicated greater clonal expansion among HLA-associated TCR beta chains than among equally common other chains. Looking again later, the authors saw that most CMV-associated TCR beta chains seemed HLA-restricted.

The specimen was PBMCs. The source is a man in his 70s in good health and CMV-seropositive. V and J are TRBV11-2 and TRBJ1-3, with D hard to call. CDR3 sequence (DNA): TGTGCCAGCAGCTCCCGGGGAGGCCTTAACTCTGGAAACACCATATATTTT. Its protein product is CASSSRGGLNSGNTIYF. Using reference TRBV11-2 and TRBJ1-3 for the parts outside the CDR3, the full variable domain is EAGVAQSPRYKIIEKRQSVAFWCNPISGHATLYWYQQILGQGPKLLIQFQNNGVVDDSQLPKDRFSAERLKGVDSTLKIQPAKLEDSAVYLCASSSRGGLNSGNTIYFGEGSWLTVV.